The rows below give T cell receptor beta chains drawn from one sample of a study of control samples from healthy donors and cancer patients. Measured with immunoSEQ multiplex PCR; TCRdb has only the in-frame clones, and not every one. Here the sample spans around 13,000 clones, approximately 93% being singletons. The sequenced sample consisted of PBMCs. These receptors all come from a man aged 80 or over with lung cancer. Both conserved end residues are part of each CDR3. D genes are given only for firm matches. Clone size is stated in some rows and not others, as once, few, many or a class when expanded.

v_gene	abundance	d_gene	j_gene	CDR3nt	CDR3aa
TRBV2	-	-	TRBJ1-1	TGTGCCAGCAGTGAAGGCCGCACTGAAGCTTTCTTT	CASSEGRTEAFF
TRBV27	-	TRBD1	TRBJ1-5	TGTGCCAGCAGTTTAAGGACAGGGGCCGTTTATCAGCCCCAGCATTTT	CASSLRTGAVYQPQHF
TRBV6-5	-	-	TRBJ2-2	TGTGCCAGCAGTTACGGGTTAGGGCAGAACACCGGGGAGCTGTTTTTT	CASSYGLGQNTGELFF
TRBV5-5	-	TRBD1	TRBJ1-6	TGTGCCAGCAGCGCGACAGGGGGAGATTCACCCCTCCACTTT	CASSATGGDSPLHF
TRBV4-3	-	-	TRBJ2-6	TGCGCCAGCAGCCAAGATACCGGGGCAGGGGCCAACGTCCTGACTTTC	CASSQDTGAGANVLTF
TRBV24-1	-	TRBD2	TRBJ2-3	TGTGCCACCAGTGATCCCGGGACTAGCGGGGTTGGAGATACGCAGTATTTT	CATSDPGTSGVGDTQYF
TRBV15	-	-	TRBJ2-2	TGTGCCACTAGCAGAGATCTCGGGGTCACCGGGGAGCTGTTTTTT	CATSRDLGVTGELFF
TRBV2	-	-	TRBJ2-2	TGTGCCAGCAGTGTAAGGAACACCGGGGAGCTGTTTTTT	CASSVRNTGELFF
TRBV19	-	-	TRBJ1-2	TGTGCCATAGCCCAGGGTAACTATGGCTACACCTTC	CAIAQGNYGYTF
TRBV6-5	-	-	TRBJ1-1	TGTGCCAGCAGTTACGACGACCTAATGAACACTGAAGCTTTCTTT	CASSYDDLMNTEAFF
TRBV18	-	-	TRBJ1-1	TGTGCCAGCTCATGGGCGGGTACCGGGGACGTGAACACTGAAGCTTTCTTT	CASSWAGTGDVNTEAFF
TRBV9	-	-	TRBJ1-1	TGTGCCAGCAGCGCACAGGCCCGGGAGAACACTGAAGCTTTCTTT	CASSAQARENTEAFF
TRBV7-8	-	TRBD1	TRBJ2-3	TGTGCCAGCAGCTTATGGTCGGCAGGGGGCTCAGATACGCAGTATTTT	CASSLWSAGGSDTQYF
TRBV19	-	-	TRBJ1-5	TGTGCCAGTAGGGACCAAGCTCGCGATAGCAATCAGCCCCAGCATTTT	CASRDQARDSNQPQHF
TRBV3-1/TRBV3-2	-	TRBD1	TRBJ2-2	TGTGCCAGCAGCCAAGAGAAGGGGGCGTCCGGGGAGCTGTTTTTT	CASSQEKGASGELFF
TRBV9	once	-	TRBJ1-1	TGTGCCAGCAGCGTAGATTGGGGCACTGAAGCTTTCTTT	CASSVDWGTEAFF
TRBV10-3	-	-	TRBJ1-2	TGTGCCATCAGCGATGGACAAGCTACTAACTATGGCTACACCTTC	CAISDGQATNYGYTF
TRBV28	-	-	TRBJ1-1	TGTGCCAGCATCCACCGGGCGGAAGCTTTCTTT	CASIHRAEAFF
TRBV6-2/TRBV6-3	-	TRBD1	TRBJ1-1	TGTGCCAGCAGTTGGGACAGGGTAGCCACTGAAGCTTTCTTT	CASSWDRVATEAFF
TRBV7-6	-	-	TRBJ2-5	TGTGCCAGCAGCCCCCAAGAGACCCAGTACTTC	CASSPQETQYF
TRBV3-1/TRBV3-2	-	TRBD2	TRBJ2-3	TGTGCCAGCAGCCAATCTCGGGCTAGCGGGGGCACGAGCACAGATACGCAGTATTTT	CASSQSRASGGTSTDTQYF
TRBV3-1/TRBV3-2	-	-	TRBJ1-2	TGTGCCAGCAGCATCCTCGGTGCACAAGGCTACACCTTC	CASSILGAQGYTF
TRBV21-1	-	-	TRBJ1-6	-	CANWGRGSDSPLHF
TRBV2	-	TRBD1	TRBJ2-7	TGTGCCAGCAGTGGGGACAGCAGAAGACAGTACTTC	CASSGDSRRQYF
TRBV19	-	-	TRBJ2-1	TGTGCCTCCCTTCGGGGGCGAGGCTCCTACAATGAGCAGTTCTTC	CASLRGRGSYNEQFF
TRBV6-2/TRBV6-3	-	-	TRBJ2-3	TGTGCCAGCAGTACGGACTATCTTTCGAAAGATACGCAGTATTTT	CASSTDYLSKDTQYF
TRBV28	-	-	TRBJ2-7	TGTGCCAGCAGTTTCGGGTCAATGGGGGAGCAGTACTTC	CASSFGSMGEQYF
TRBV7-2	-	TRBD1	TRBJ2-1	TGTGCCAGCAGCGCCCACCGGGACAGTTCCTACAATGAGCAGTTCTTC	CASSAHRDSSYNEQFF
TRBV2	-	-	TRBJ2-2	TGTGCCAGCAGGGAGTTTGACACCGGGGAGCTGTTTTTT	CASREFDTGELFF
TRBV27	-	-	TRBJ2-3	TGTGCCAGCAGTTTAAAGGGGGACCATACGCAGTATTTT	CASSLKGDHTQYF
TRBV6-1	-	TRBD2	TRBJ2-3	TGTGCCAGCAGTGATGGGACTAGCGGGGAGTACACTAAAAGAGATACGCAGTATTTT	CASSDGTSGEYTKRDTQYF
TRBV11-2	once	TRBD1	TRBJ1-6	TGTGCCAGCAGCGGAGGGACAGGTGCCTATTCACCCCTCCACTTT	CASSGGTGAYSPLHF
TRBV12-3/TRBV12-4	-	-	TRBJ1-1	TGTGCCAGCAGTTTACAGGGGACTGAAGCTTTCTTT	CASSLQGTEAFF
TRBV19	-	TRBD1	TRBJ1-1	TGTGCCAGTAGTATTGGGGTTCCCGGGACAGGGGGCTTGAGTGCTTTCTTT	CASSIGVPGTGGLSAFF
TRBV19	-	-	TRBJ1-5	TGTGCCAGTAGTATTCGGGATAGCAATCAGCCCCAGCATTTT	CASSIRDSNQPQHF
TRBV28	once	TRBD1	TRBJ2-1	TGTGCCAGCAGTCGACAGGGTGTTCAGTTCTTC	CASSRQGVQFF
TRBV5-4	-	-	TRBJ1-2	TGTGCCAGCAGCTTGGACAGGGACTATGGCTACACCTTC	CASSLDRDYGYTF
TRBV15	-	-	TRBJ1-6	TGTGCCACCAGCAGAGATCCCTTGAGGTCACCCCTCCACTTT	CATSRDPLRSPLHF
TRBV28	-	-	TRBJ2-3	TGTGCCAGCGGCTTGGGGACCGCTGGCACAGATACGCAGTATTTT	CASGLGTAGTDTQYF
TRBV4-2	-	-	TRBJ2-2	TGTGCCAGCAGCAAGGGACTCACGGCGAACACCGGGGAGCTGTTTTTT	CASSKGLTANTGELFF
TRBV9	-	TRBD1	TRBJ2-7	TGTGCCAGCAGCGTAGGGGGACAGGGGTCGGGAGAGCAGTACTTC	CASSVGGQGSGEQYF
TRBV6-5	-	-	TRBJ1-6	TGTGCCAGCAGTTCGGGACGGACTAATTCACCCCTCCACTTT	CASSSGRTNSPLHF